A single TCR beta chain is shown here with its context. The V end lost 7 bases, the J end lost 4 bases, and 13 bases lay between the germline ends. CDR1 and CDR2 (germline): LNHDA, SQIVND (reference sequence). The CDR3 totals 13 residues. These data originate in a study of blood T cell repertoires in COVID-19. At the level of the study: Spain, Italy and the United States supplied samples that represented acute and convalescent COVID-19. The analysed material was cDNA or gDNA that came from T cells, B-cell-depleted T cells, or PBMCs.

Authors' analysis steps: Quantification of nucleated cells was approximated via reference gene primer amplification. Generated by immunoSEQ multiplex PCR, the TCRdb table keeps only in-frame clones and is missing some. The V and J calls and clone size were taken over from that table, and D and trimming were inferred from the DNA. The sample lists 220,000 or so clones; 80% to 90% were seen once. The sample consisted of peripheral blood. This TCR derives from a man aged 25-45 years with active or convalescent COVID-19. V gene TRBV19 combines with J gene TRBJ1-1; D is possibly TRBD1 (5 bases). This CDR3 is CASNQRGGTEAFF. The CDR3 coding sequence is TGTGCCAGTAATCAAAGGGGAGGCACTGAAGCTTTCTTT. Full variable domain (missing parts from reference TRBV19 and TRBJ1-1): DGGITQSPKYLFRKEGQNVTLSCEQNLNHDAMYWYRQDPGQGLRLIYYSQIVNDFQKGDIAEGYSVSREKKESFPLTVTSAQKNPTAFYLCASNQRGGTEAFFGQGTRLTVV.